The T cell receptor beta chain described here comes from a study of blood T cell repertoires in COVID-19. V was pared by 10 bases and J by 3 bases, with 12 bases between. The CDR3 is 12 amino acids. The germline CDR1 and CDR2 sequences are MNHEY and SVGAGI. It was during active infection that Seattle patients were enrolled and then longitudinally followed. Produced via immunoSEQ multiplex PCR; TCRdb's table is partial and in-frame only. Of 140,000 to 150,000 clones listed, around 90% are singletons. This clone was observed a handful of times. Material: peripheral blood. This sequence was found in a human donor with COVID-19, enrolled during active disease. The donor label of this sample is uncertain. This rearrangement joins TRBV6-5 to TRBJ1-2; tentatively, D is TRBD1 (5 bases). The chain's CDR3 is CATRQGDYGYTF. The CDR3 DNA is TGTGCCACTCGCCAAGGGGACTATGGCTACACCTTC.